The 18 T cell receptor beta chains in this list originate from one sample, sequenced in a study of blood T cell repertoires in COVID-19. The repertoire was sequenced with immunoSEQ multiplex PCR; TCRdb's copy has only in-frame clones and lacks some. Counted here are around 700,000 clones, 75% to 90% occurring once; the ten biggest clones make up over 0.2%. What was sequenced was peripheral blood. These receptors originate from a woman under 30 with acute or convalescent COVID-19.

The V and J genes are TRBV27 and TRBJ2-1, with TRBD2 matching 10 bases. The V segment lost 3 bases and the J segment 8 bases; nucleotides outside the gene matches: 4. The CDR3 is made up of 14 amino acids. In germline, CDR1 is MNHEY, CDR2 SMNVEV (reference sequence). As DNA, the CDR3 is TGTGCCAGCAGTTTTACTAGCGGGGCCGATGAGCAGTTCTTC. Translating it yields CASSFTSGADEQFF.

This clone was recorded a few times. V usage is TRBV5-1 and J usage is TRBJ2-7; perhaps TRBD1 as D (6 bases). Trimming pared 9 bases from V and 3 bases from J, leaving 10 bases between. This CDR3 has 11 residues. Germline CDR1 reads SGHRS; CDR2 reads YFSETQ. The chain's CDR3 is CAKHRVYEQYF. CDR3 sequence (DNA): TGCGCCAAACACAGGGTCTACGAGCAGTACTTC.

This chain's CDR3 is CASSATGILNTEAFF. As DNA, the CDR3 is TGTGCCAGTAGTGCAACAGGGATCTTGAACACTGAAGCTTTCTTT. The rearrangement joins TRBV19 to TRBJ1-1, with D perhaps matching TRBD1 (6 bases). Germline V gene lookup returns CDR1 LNHDA and CDR2 SQIVND (reference sequence). The CDR3 totals 15 residues. With 5 bases removed from V and 0 bases from J, the gap between germline ends came to 13 bases.

This rearrangement joins TRBV4-1 to TRBJ1-1; the D gene is possibly TRBD1 (5 bases). The CDR3 runs 14 residues. Germline-derived CDR1 and CDR2 are MGHRA and YSYEKL. V lost 4 bases to trimming and J lost 5 bases, with 14 bases between them. This CDR3 is CASSLGGVGTEAFF. CDR3 nucleotides: TGCGCCAGCAGCCTGGGGGGGGTTGGTACTGAAGCTTTCTTT.

This chain uses TRBV28 with TRBJ1-4; 11 positions match TRBD1. Germline CDR1 is MDHEN and CDR2 is SYDVKM. Trimming at V came to 7 bases and at J to 8 bases, leaving 12 bases not matched to a gene. The CDR3 extends over 16 amino acids. In DNA, the CDR3 is TGTGCCAGCATAGGACAGGGGGCGGGCTACGCCGAAAAACTGTTTTTT. It is translated as CASIGQGAGYAEKLFF.

The rearrangement links TRBV24-1 to TRBJ2-2, with D possibly TRBD1 on 6 matching bases. The CDR3 covers 15 residues. CDR1 is KGHDR and CDR2 is SFDVKD in the germline V gene. Trimming stripped 3 bases from V and 4 bases from J, with 11 bases between. CDR3: CATSDPGHPTGELFF. The CDR3 DNA reads TGTGCCACCAGTGATCCGGGACACCCCACCGGGGAGCTGTTTTTT.

This clone came up once. The genes are TRBV27 and TRBJ1-1; D is possibly TRBD1 (5 bases). V was pared by 3 bases and J by 7 bases, with 21 bases between. The germline CDR1 and CDR2 sequences are MNHEY and SMNVEV (reference sequence). The CDR3 runs to 16 residues. This chain's CDR3 is CASSFGPHVGTFEAFF. In DNA, the CDR3 is TGTGCCAGCAGTTTTGGTCCACATGTCGGGACTTTTGAAGCTTTCTTT.

This sequence joins TRBV6-2 or TRBV6-3 and TRBJ2-7; D perhaps matches TRBD2 (6 bases). The CDR3 extends over 15 amino acids. Trimming shortened V by 5 bases and J by 4 bases, and 18 bases separated the two germline ends. From germline, CDR1 is MNHEY and CDR2 SVGEGT. CDR3 nucleotides: TGTGCCAGCAGTCTCACGCAGGGACTTTCTTACGAGCAGTACTTC. As protein: CASSLTQGLSYEQYF.

This chain uses TRBV27 with TRBJ1-6, with a weak D call TRBD1 (6 bases). The germline gives CDR1 MNHEY, CDR2 SMNVEV (reference sequence). Trimming stripped 2 bases from V and 0 bases from J, with 11 bases between. The CDR3 runs to 17 residues. The CDR3 is CASSLGGGSSYNSPLHF. The CDR3 nucleotides are TGTGCCAGCAGTTTAGGGGGCGGGAGCTCCTATAATTCACCCCTCCACTTT.

The chain links TRBV6-2 or TRBV6-3 to TRBJ2-7; 10 bases map to TRBD2. From germline, CDR1 is MNHEY and CDR2 SVGEGT. This CDR3 contains 15 residues. The J segment lost 5 bases and the V segment lost 0 bases, leaving 4 bases of the junction unmatched. For the CDR3, the DNA is TGTGCCAGCAGTTACTCGTCGCTAGCGGGGGACGAGCAGTACTTC. It is translated as CASSYSSLAGDEQYF.

A single count supports this clone. The J gene is TRBJ1-1, the V gene TRBV6-6; TRBD1 aligns across 12 bases. V lost 6 bases to trimming and J lost 4 bases; unmatched junction nucleotides: 9. The CDR3 sequence is 16 residues long. CDR1 MNHNY and CDR2 SVGAGI come from the germline V gene (reference sequence). CDR3 protein: CASRTPGQGAGTEAFF. DNA of the CDR3: TGTGCCAGCAGAACTCCGGGACAGGGGGCGGGCACTGAAGCTTTCTTT.

This clone was seen more than once but under ten times. This chain links TRBV2 with TRBJ1-2; 11 bases align to TRBD1. CDR1 SNHLY and CDR2 FYNNEI come from the germline V gene. The V segment lost 8 bases and the J segment 7 bases; nucleotides outside the gene matches: 3. This CDR3 comprises 12 residues. The CDR3 spells CASGQGASGYTF. In DNA, the CDR3 is TGTGCCAGCGGACAGGGGGCGTCTGGCTACACCTTC.

This chain uses TRBV29-1 with TRBJ1-2; possible D gene TRBD1, 5 bases. Trimming removed 4 bases at V and 4 bases at J, with 10 bases between. The CDR3 runs 12 residues. The V gene's germline CDR1 is SQVTM and CDR2 ANQGSEA. CDR3 loop: CSVAGAPYGYTF. In DNA, the CDR3 is TGCAGCGTTGCTGGGGCACCCTATGGCTACACCTTC.

The V and J genes are TRBV28 and TRBJ2-3, with 14 positions matching TRBD2. The CDR3 is made up of 18 amino acids. Trimming removed 5 bases from V and 3 bases from J; junction bases left unmatched: 10. Germline assignment: CDR1 MDHEN and CDR2 SYDVKM. CDR3 nucleotide sequence: TGTGCCAGCAGTCCCCCAGGACTAGCGGGGGGCACTACAGATACGCAGTATTTT. This sequence encodes CASSPPGLAGGTTDTQYF.

The chain carries TRBV5-1 and TRBJ1-4; a weak D match, TRBD1 (5 bases). The CDR3 is 16 residues long. The V and J ends lost 0 bases and 6 bases respectively, with 15 bases between them. In germline, CDR1 is SGHRS, CDR2 YFSETQ. CDR3 sequence: CASSLGGGFLYEKLFF. The DNA for the CDR3 is TGCGCCAGCAGCTTGGGCGGGGGATTTCTTTATGAAAAACTGTTTTTT.

The chain has TRBV6-5 and TRBJ2-1; the match to TRBD2 covers 8 bases. In germline, CDR1 is MNHEY, CDR2 SVGAGI. Losses at the gene ends were 2 bases for V and 6 bases for J; bases not matched to a gene: 6. The CDR3 totals 15 residues. The CDR3 sequence is CASSYLGAGGNEQFF. The CDR3 coding sequence is TGTGCCAGCAGTTACCTTGGGGCGGGGGGCAATGAGCAGTTCTTC.

The rearrangement uses TRBV5-6 and TRBJ1-3; perhaps TRBD1 as D (5 bases). The CDR3 runs to 15 residues. Germline V CDR1 and CDR2: SGHDT, YYEEEE. The V gene lost 4 bases and the J gene lost 4 bases, with 15 bases spanning the gap. The CDR3 bases are TGTGCCAGCAGCCCAACCAACAGGATGGGAAACACCATATATTTT. Translation gives CASSPTNRMGNTIYF. Full variable domain (outside the CDR3, taken from reference TRBV5-6 and TRBJ1-3): DAGVTQSPTHLIKTRGQQVTLRCSPKSGHDTVSWYQQALGQGPQFIFQYYEEEERQRGNFPDRFSGHQFPNYSSELNVNALLLGDSALYLCASSPTNRMGNTIYFGEGSWLTVV.

This chain links TRBV4-2 with TRBJ2-2, with 9 bases identical to TRBD2. This CDR3 contains 17 residues. Trimming cost V 2 bases and J 3 bases; bases outside gene matches: 7. The germline CDR1 and CDR2 sequences are LGHNA and YNFKEQ. The CDR3 sequence: CASSQSSGGPHTGELFF. CDR3 in DNA: TGTGCCAGCAGCCAATCCAGCGGGGGGCCGCACACCGGGGAGCTGTTTTTT.